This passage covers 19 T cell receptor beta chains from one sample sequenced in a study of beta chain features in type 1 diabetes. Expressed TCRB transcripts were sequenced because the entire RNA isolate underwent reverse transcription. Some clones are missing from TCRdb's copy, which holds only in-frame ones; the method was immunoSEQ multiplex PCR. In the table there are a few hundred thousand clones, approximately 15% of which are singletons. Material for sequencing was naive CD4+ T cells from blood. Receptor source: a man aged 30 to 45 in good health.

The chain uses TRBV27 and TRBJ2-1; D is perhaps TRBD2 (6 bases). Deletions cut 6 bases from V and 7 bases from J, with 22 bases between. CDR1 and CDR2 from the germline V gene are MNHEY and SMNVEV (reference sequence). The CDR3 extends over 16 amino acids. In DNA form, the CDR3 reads TGTGCCAGCAGCCATAGAAGGGTCCCTGCGGGGAATGAGCAGTTCTTC. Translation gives CASSHRRVPAGNEQFF.

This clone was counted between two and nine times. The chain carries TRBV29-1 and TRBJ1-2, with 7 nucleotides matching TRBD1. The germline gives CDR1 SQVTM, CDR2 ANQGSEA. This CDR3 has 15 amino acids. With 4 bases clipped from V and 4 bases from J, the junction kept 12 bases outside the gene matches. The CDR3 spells CSVAGTALRSYGYTF. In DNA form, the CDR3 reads TGCAGCGTTGCCGGGACAGCACTTAGATCCTATGGCTACACCTTC.

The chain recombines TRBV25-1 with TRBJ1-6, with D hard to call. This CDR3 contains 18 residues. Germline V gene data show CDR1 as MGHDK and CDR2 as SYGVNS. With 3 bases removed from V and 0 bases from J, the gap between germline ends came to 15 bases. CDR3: CASSDWEGLGSYNSPLHF. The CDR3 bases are TGTGCCAGCAGTGACTGGGAGGGCCTGGGCTCCTATAATTCACCCCTCCACTTT.

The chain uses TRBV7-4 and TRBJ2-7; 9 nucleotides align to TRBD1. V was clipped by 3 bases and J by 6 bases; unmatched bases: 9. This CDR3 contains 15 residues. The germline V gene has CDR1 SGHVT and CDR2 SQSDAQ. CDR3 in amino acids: CASSFFLGQGSEQYF. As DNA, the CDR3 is TGTGCCAGCAGCTTTTTTTTGGGACAGGGATCCGAGCAGTACTTC.

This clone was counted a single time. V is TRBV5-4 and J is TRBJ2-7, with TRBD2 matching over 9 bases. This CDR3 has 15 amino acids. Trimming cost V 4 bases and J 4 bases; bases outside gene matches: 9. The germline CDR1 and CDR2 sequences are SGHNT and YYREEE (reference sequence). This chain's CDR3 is CASSRAGGRVYEQYV. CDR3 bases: TGTGCCAGCAGCCGAGCGGGAGGCAGGGTGTACGAGCAGTACGTC.

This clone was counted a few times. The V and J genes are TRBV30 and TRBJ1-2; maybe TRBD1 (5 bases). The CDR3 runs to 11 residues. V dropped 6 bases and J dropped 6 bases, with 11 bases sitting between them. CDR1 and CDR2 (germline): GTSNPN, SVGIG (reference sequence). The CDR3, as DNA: TGTGCCTGTGGGGGAAGGGATGGCTACACCTTC. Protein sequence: CACGGRDGYTF.

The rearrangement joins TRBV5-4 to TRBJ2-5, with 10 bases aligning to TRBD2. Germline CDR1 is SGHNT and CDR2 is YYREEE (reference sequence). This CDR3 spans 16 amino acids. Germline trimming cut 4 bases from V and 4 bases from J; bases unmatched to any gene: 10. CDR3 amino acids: CASSTLAGIDRETQYF. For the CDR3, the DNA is TGTGCCAGCAGCACACTAGCGGGAATCGACCGAGAGACCCAGTACTTC.

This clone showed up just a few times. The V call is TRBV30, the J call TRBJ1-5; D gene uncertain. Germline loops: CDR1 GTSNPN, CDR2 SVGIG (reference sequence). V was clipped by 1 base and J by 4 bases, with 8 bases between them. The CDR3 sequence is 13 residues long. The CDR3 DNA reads TGTGCCTGGAGTGATGGAATGAATCAGCCCCAGCATTTT. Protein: CAWSDGMNQPQHF.

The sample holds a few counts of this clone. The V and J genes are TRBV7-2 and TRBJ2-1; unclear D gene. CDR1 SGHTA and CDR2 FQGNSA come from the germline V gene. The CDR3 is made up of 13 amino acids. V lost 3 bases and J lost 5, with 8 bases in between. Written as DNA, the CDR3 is TGTGCCAGCAGCTTGTCGGAAAACAATGAGCAGTTCTTC. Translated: CASSLSENNEQFF.

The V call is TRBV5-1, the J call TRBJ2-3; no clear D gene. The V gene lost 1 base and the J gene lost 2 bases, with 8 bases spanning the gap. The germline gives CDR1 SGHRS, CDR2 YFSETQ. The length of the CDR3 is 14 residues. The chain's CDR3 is CASSLKDPTDTQYF. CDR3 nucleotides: TGCGCCAGCAGCTTGAAGGACCCCACAGATACGCAGTATTTT. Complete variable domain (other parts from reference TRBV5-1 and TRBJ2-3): KAGVTQTPRYLIKTRGQQVTLSCSPISGHRSVSWYQQTPGQGLQFLFEYFSETQRNKGNFPGRFSGRQFSNSRSEMNVSTLELGDSALYLCASSLKDPTDTQYFGPGTRLTVL.

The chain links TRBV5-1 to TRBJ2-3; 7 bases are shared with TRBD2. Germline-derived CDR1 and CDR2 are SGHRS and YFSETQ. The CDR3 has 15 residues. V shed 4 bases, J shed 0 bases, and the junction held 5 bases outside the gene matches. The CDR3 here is CASSGPSGSTDTQYF. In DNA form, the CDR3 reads TGCGCCAGCAGCGGCCCTAGCGGCAGCACAGATACGCAGTATTTT. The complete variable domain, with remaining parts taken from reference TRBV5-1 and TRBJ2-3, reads KAGVTQTPRYLIKTRGQQVTLSCSPISGHRSVSWYQQTPGQGLQFLFEYFSETQRNKGNFPGRFSGRQFSNSRSEMNVSTLELGDSALYLCASSGPSGSTDTQYFGPGTRLTVL.

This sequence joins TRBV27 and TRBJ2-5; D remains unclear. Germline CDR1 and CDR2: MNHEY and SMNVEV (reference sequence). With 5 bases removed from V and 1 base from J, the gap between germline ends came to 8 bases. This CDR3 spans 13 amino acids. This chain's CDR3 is CASSRTVQETQYF. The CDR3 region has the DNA TGTGCCAGCAGTCGAACAGTCCAAGAGACCCAGTACTTC.

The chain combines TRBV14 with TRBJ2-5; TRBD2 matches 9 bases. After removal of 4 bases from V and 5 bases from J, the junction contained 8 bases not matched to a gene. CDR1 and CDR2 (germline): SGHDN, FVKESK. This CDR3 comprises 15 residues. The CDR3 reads CASSRQRGAGETQYF. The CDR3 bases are TGTGCCAGCAGCCGACAGCGGGGGGCCGGGGAGACCCAGTACTTC.

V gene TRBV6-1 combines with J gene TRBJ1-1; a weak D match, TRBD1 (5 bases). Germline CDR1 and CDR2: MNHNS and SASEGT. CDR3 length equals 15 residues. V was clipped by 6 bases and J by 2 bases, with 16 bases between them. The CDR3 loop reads CASSPVWGLNTEAFF. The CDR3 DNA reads TGTGCCAGCAGCCCCGTTTGGGGCTTAAACACTGAAGCTTTCTTT.

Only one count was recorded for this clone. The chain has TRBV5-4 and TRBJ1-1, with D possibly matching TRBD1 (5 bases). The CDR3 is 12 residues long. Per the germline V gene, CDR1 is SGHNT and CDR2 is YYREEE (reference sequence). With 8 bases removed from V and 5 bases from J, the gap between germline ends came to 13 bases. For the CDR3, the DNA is TGTGCCAGTGGGTCGGGGCAGACTGAAGCTTTCTTT. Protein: CASGSGQTEAFF. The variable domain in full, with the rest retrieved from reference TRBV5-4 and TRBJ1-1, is ETGVTQSPTHLIKTRGQQVTLRCSSQSGHNTVSWYQQALGQGPQFIFQYYREEENGRGNFPPRFSGLQFPNYSSELNVNALELDDSALYLCASGSGQTEAFFGQGTRLTVV.

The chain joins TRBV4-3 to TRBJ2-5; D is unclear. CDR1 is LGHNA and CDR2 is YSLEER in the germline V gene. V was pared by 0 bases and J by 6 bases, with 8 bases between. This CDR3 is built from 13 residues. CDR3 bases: TGCGCCAGCAGCCAAGATGGGGTGAAGACCCAGTACTTC. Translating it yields CASSQDGVKTQYF.

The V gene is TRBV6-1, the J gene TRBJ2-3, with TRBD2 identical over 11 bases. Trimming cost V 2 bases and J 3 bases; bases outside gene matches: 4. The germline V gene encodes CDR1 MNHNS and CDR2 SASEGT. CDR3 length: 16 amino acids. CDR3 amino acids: CASSEYTSGGTDTQYF. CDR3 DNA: TGTGCCAGCAGTGAATACACTAGCGGGGGAACAGATACGCAGTATTTT.

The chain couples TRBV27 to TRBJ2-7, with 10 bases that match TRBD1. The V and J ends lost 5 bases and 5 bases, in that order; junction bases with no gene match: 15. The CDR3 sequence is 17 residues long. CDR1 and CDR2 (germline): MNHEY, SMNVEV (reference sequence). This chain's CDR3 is CASSLRTGGFELNEQYF. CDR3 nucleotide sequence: TGTGCCAGCAGTCTCAGGACAGGGGGGTTCGAGTTGAACGAGCAGTACTTC.

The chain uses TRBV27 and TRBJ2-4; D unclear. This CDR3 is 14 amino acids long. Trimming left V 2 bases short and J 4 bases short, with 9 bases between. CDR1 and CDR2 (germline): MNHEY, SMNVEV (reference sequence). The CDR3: CASSLLGSKNIQYF. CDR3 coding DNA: TGTGCCAGCAGTTTACTCGGCAGTAAAAACATTCAGTACTTC.